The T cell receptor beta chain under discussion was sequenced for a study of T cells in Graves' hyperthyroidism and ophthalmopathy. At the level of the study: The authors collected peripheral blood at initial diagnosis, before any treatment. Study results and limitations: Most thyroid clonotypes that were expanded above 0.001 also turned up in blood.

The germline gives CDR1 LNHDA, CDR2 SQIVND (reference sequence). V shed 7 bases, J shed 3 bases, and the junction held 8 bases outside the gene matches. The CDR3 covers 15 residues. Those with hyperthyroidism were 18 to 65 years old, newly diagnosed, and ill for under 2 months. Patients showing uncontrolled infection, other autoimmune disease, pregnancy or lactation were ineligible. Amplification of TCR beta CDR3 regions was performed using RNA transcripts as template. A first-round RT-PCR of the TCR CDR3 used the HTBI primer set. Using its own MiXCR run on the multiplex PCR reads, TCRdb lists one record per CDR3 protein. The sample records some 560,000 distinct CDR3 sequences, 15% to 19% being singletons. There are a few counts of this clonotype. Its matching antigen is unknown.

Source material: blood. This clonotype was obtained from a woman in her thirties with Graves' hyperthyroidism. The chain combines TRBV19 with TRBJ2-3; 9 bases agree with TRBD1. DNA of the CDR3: TGTGCCAGTAAGGAAACAGGGGGCTGGACAGATACGCAGTATTTT. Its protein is CASKETGGWTDTQYF.